The 2 T cell receptor beta chains reported below all come from one sample, sequenced in a study of blood T cell repertoires in COVID-19. Assay used: immunoSEQ multiplex PCR; TCRdb lists only in-frame clones, some missing. The sample records fewer than 450,000 clones, more than 75% being singletons. Sequencing was done on a sample of PBMCs or T cells enriched from blood (not recorded which). These receptor sequences come from a woman between 18 and 30 years old who had recovered from COVID-19.

The chain has TRBV9 and TRBJ2-3, with 15 bases identical to TRBD2. V shed 0 bases and J 6 bases; nucleotides not matched to a gene: 2. CDR1 is SGDLS, CDR2 YYNGEE, per germline. CDR3 length: 16 residues. DNA of the CDR3: TGTGCCAGCAGCGTAGGGACTAGCGGGGGGGCCGATACGCAGTATTTT. This translates into CASSVGTSGGADTQYF.

There are a few counts of this clone. The CDR3 DNA follows: TGTGCCAGCAGCCCCCGATCTCTGTGGACAGGGAACACTGAAGCTTTCTTT. The encoded protein is CASSPRSLWTGNTEAFF. The rearrangement joins TRBV9 to TRBJ1-1; 7 bases match TRBD1. V shed 4 bases, J shed 1 base, and the junction held 13 bases outside the gene matches. The CDR3 loop spans 17 amino acids. Germline V CDR1 and CDR2: SGDLS, YYNGEE.